The rows below give T cell receptor beta chains drawn from one sample of a study of blood T cell repertoires in COVID-19. The protocol was immunoSEQ multiplex PCR, while the TCRdb copy is restricted to in-frame clones and leaves out a portion. The sample includes around 100,000 clones, 84% seen only once; the top ten take around 8.5%. The sequenced sample consisted of peripheral blood. These receptors were collected from a woman between 40 and 50 years old with acute or convalescent COVID-19. The CDR3 runs from the conserved cysteine through the conserved F or W. The D gene is left open where the match is weak. Size is stated for part of the rows, as once, few or many counts, or as a class when the clone is expanded.

V	D	length	size	J	CDR3	DNA
TRBV18	-	15	-	TRBJ2-7	CASSLSGDSSYEQYF	TGTGCCAGCTCACTCTCAGGGGATAGCTCCTACGAGCAGTACTTC
TRBV19	TRBD2	13	-	TRBJ2-7	CASSIEPGGVQYF	TGTGCCAGTAGTATAGAGCCGGGGGGGGTGCAGTACTTC
TRBV19	TRBD1	15	few	TRBJ1-4	CASSIDQGANEKLFF	TGTGCCAGTAGTATCGACCAGGGGGCTAATGAAAAACTGTTTTTT
TRBV6-2/TRBV6-3	TRBD2	16	-	TRBJ2-7	CASSRTSGGAKDEQYF	TGTGCCAGCAGTCGTACTAGCGGGGGGGCTAAGGACGAGCAGTACTTC
TRBV9	-	12	-	TRBJ2-7	CASSPGGLEQYF	TGTGCCAGCAGCCCAGGCGGGCTCGAGCAGTACTTC
TRBV6-5	TRBD1	16	few	TRBJ1-2	CASSLLGLTGPNGYTF	TGTGCCAGCAGTTTGCTCGGCTTGACAGGGCCTAATGGCTACACCTTC
TRBV18	TRBD1	17	-	TRBJ1-1	CASSPRLQGTGDTEAFF	TGTGCCAGCTCACCTCGGCTCCAAGGGACAGGGGACACTGAAGCTTTCTTT
TRBV5-1	-	14	-	TRBJ1-4	CASSLDSSNEKLFF	TGCGCCAGCAGCTTAGACAGCTCTAATGAAAAACTGTTTTTT
TRBV15	TRBD2	17	-	TRBJ2-3	CATSRDYSGGYTDTQYF	TGTGCCACCAGCAGAGATTATAGCGGGGGGTACACAGATACGCAGTATTTT
TRBV5-1	TRBD1	15	-	TRBJ1-2	CASTPGTGGFRGYTF	TGCGCCAGCACCCCCGGGACAGGGGGCTTTCGTGGCTACACCTTC
TRBV2	TRBD2	14	-	TRBJ2-2	CASNRLASAGELFF	TGTGCCAGCAACCGACTAGCATCGGCCGGGGAGCTGTTTTTT
TRBV5-1	TRBD1	14	-	TRBJ1-5	CASSVGTGNQPQHF	TGCGCCAGCAGCGTTGGGACAGGAAATCAGCCCCAGCATTTT
TRBV9	-	15	-	TRBJ2-7	CASSAAPQDFYEQYF	TGTGCCAGCAGCGCCGCCCCACAGGATTTCTACGAGCAGTACTTC
TRBV4-2	TRBD2	17	once	TRBJ2-7	CASSRRATAGDPREQYF	TGTGCCAGCAGCCGAAGAGCAACGGCGGGAGACCCGAGAGAGCAGTACTTC
TRBV7-9	TRBD1	15	-	TRBJ1-4	CASRSTGTVEEKLFF	TGTGCCAGCAGATCCACCGGGACAGTGGAAGAAAAACTGTTTTTT
TRBV6-5	TRBD1	16	-	TRBJ1-4	CASSSLRGTGNEKLFF	TGTGCCAGCAGTTCCCTCCGGGGGACAGGTAATGAAAAACTGTTTTTT
TRBV19	TRBD1	17	-	TRBJ2-1	CASSMRTGSRSYNEQFF	TGTGCCAGTAGTATGAGGACAGGGTCCCGCTCCTACAATGAGCAGTTCTTC
TRBV4-1	TRBD1	16	-	TRBJ1-1	CASSQAQTGAFLEAFF	TGCGCCAGCAGCCAAGCTCAGACAGGGGCCTTCCTTGAAGCTTTCTTT
TRBV7-8	TRBD2	16	-	TRBJ2-2	CASSRGLARNGGELFF	TGTGCCAGCAGCCGGGGACTAGCCCGAAATGGCGGGGAGCTGTTTTTT
TRBV30	TRBD1	13	-	TRBJ1-4	CAWNRDSNEKLFF	TGTGCCTGGAACAGGGACAGCAATGAAAAACTGTTTTTT
TRBV11-2	-	13	-	TRBJ2-3	CASRLQGTDTQYF	TGTGCCAGCAGACTACAAGGCACAGATACGCAGTATTTT
TRBV10-2	-	12	-	TRBJ2-3	CASSPTSDTQYF	TGCGCCAGCAGCCCCACATCCGATACGCAGTATTTT
TRBV7-3	-	16	-	TRBJ1-1	CASSLTPDNMNTEAFF	TGTGCCAGCAGCTTAACCCCTGACAACATGAACACTGAAGCTTTCTTT
TRBV12-5	TRBD1	16	once	TRBJ1-1	CASGLGQGAGNTEAFF	TGTGCTAGTGGCCTTGGACAGGGGGCAGGGAACACTGAAGCTTTCTTT
TRBV11-3	TRBD1	15	-	TRBJ1-2	CASHATRTGRYGYTF	TGTGCCAGCCATGCAACCCGGACAGGTCGCTATGGCTACACCTTC
TRBV5-1	-	14	-	TRBJ2-5	CASSTYRGGETQYF	TGCGCCAGCAGCACATACAGGGGAGGTGAGACCCAGTACTTC
TRBV14	-	18	-	TRBJ2-4	CASSQDGKEAKAKNIQYF	TGTGCCAGCAGCCAAGACGGCAAAGAGGCAAAAGCCAAAAACATTCAGTACTTC
TRBV6-5	TRBD1	16	-	TRBJ1-3	CASSLDTGARGNTIYF	TGTGCCAGCAGTTTAGATACAGGGGCACGGGGAAACACCATATATTTT
TRBV18	TRBD1	15	-	TRBJ1-6	CASSRTGANNSPLHF	TGTGCCAGCTCGCGGACAGGAGCGAATAATTCACCCCTCCACTTT
TRBV30	TRBD2	16	once	TRBJ2-2	CAWSRQRGAGTGELFF	TGTGCCTGGAGCCGCCAGCGGGGGGCCGGGACCGGGGAGCTGTTTTTT
TRBV7-9	-	12	once	TRBJ2-7	CASSFTGYEQYF	TGTGCCAGCAGCTTCACTGGCTACGAGCAGTACTTC
TRBV2	TRBD2	13	once	TRBJ2-2	CASKTGGPGELFF	TGTGCCAGCAAAACGGGGGGGCCCGGGGAGCTGTTTTTT
TRBV9	TRBD1	20	-	TRBJ1-1	CASSPGGTGLWGIMNTEAFF	TGTGCCAGCAGCCCCGGCGGGACAGGGCTGTGGGGTATAATGAACACTGAAGCTTTCTTT